Below, one TCR beta chain is given with its context. Its antigen is undetermined. Germline is not matched at one junction end, which may reflect a read error. The source of the sample is a study of early T cells in non-severe SARS-CoV-2 infection. About the study: Alpha and beta chains were unpaired, from unsorted whole-blood bulk RNA.

CDR1 is DFQATT and CDR2 is SNEGSKA in the germline V gene (reference sequence). The CDR3 is made up of 15 amino acids. Unique molecular identifiers tagged individual cDNA molecules. Using its own MiXCR run on the 5' RACE reads, TCRdb lists one record per CDR3 protein. The data show around 59,000 distinct CDR3 sequences, with more than 8.5% seen just once and roughly 15% held by the top ten. Study results and limitations: Matching results from VDJdb favored anti-spike CD8 responses, leaving private and CD4 specificities undetected.

The V gene is TRBV20-1, the J gene TRBJ2-2; 11 nucleotides match TRBD2. This receptor was identified in an adult who was a healthcare worker with PCR-confirmed SARS-CoV-2 infection or an uninfected control (not recorded which). The sample consisted of whole blood. The CDR3 sequence: CSARTSGIGTGKLFF. CDR3 nucleotides: TGCAGTGCTAGGACTAGCGGGATAGGCACCGGGAAGCTGTTTTTT.